The 9 T cell receptor beta chains presented below share a single source sample, sequenced in a study of cytomegalovirus exposure and HLA in healthy donors. With 60 Vbeta and 13 Jbeta primers, the PCR was carried out. Libraries were prepared by immunoSEQ multiplex PCR; TCRdb keeps only in-frame clonotypes and omits some of them. The sample yields 130,000 to 150,000 clones, around 74% seen once. Sequenced sample: PBMCs. Receptor source: a man younger than 30 in good health and CMV-seropositive.

In its sample, this clone was seen once. This chain joins TRBV6-5 and TRBJ1-2; 7 bases map to TRBD1. Germline V gene lookup returns CDR1 MNHEY and CDR2 SVGAGI. The length of the CDR3 is 13 residues. Unmatched junction bases numbered 5, after V lost 5 bases and J lost 5 bases. The CDR3 bases are TGTGCCAGCAGTCGACAGGGAGAATATGGCTACACCTTC. It is translated as CASSRQGEYGYTF.

The chain combines TRBV5-1 with TRBJ1-5; TRBD1 might be the D (5 bases). The V end was cut by 7 bases, the J end by 4 bases, with 18 bases between. The length of the CDR3 is 15 residues. The germline V gene has CDR1 SGHRS and CDR2 YFSETQ. The chain's CDR3 is CASALGGGENQPQHF. The CDR3 nucleotides read TGCGCCAGCGCACTTGGGGGAGGGGAGAATCAGCCCCAGCATTTT.

This sequence joins TRBV28 and TRBJ2-1; 12 bases agree with TRBD1. V gave up 5 bases and J gave up 8 bases; unmatched junction bases: 13. The CDR3 spans 17 residues. Germline CDR1 reads MDHEN; CDR2 reads SYDVKM. The CDR3 coding sequence is TGTGCCAGCAGTACAATGTTCCGGGACAGGGGGCTTGATGAGCAGTTCTTC. Translation: CASSTMFRDRGLDEQFF.

The chain is built from TRBV6-7 and TRBJ1-2; a possible D gene is TRBD1 (5 bases). TRBV6-7 is recorded as an ORF, its role being uncertain. Trimming took off 2 bases at V and 0 bases at J, with 13 bases between the two ends. The CDR3 loop spans 16 amino acids. The CDR3 region has the DNA TGTGCCAGCAGTTACCGACGACAGTCAGCTAACTATGGCTACACCTTC. Translation gives CASSYRRQSANYGYTF.

The chain has TRBV5-6 and TRBJ2-5; 7 bases line up with TRBD2. The CDR3 is made up of 16 amino acids. Germline V gene data show CDR1 as SGHDT and CDR2 as YYEEEE. After removal of 2 bases from V and 1 base from J, the junction contained 8 bases not matched to a gene. The CDR3 DNA follows: TGTGCCAGCAGCTTAGGAGTAGCGGGTCCCCAAGAGACCCAGTACTTC. Protein sequence: CASSLGVAGPQETQYF.

The chain carries TRBV19 and TRBJ2-2, with D hard to call. CDR1 is LNHDA, CDR2 SQIVND, per germline (reference sequence). V shed 5 bases and J shed 7 bases, with 5 bases lying between them. There are 11 residues in the CDR3. DNA of the CDR3: TGTGCCAGTAGTCGACTCGGGGAGCTGTTTTTT. Its translation: CASSRLGELFF.

V gene TRBV19 combines with J gene TRBJ2-5; a weak D match, TRBD2 (6 bases). This CDR3 region has 13 residues. Germline CDR1 is LNHDA and CDR2 is SQIVND (reference sequence). V lost 6 bases to trimming and J lost 5 bases, with 13 bases between them. The CDR3 protein is CASRPGLAETQYF. As DNA, the CDR3 is TGTGCCAGTAGGCCGGGGCTAGCGGAGACCCAGTACTTC.

CDR3 residues: CASRDLTVYNEQFF. CDR3 coding DNA: TGTGCCAGCAGGGACTTGACCGTTTACAATGAGCAGTTCTTC. The chain carries TRBV2 and TRBJ2-1; weak D call: TRBD2 (5 bases). V was clipped by 6 bases and J by 4 bases, with 13 bases between them. The CDR3 loop spans 14 amino acids. The germline CDR1 and CDR2 sequences are SNHLY and FYNNEI.

The chain links TRBV12-5 to TRBJ2-1, with 8 bases fitting TRBD2. CDR1 is LGHNT and CDR2 is FRNRAP in the germline V gene. There are 16 residues in the CDR3. The trim removed 6 bases at V and 0 bases at J, leaving 7 bases unmatched. CDR3 coding DNA: TGTGCTAGTGGCGTTCTAGCGGGTGTCTCCTACAATGAGCAGTTCTTC. Its protein is CASGVLAGVSYNEQFF.